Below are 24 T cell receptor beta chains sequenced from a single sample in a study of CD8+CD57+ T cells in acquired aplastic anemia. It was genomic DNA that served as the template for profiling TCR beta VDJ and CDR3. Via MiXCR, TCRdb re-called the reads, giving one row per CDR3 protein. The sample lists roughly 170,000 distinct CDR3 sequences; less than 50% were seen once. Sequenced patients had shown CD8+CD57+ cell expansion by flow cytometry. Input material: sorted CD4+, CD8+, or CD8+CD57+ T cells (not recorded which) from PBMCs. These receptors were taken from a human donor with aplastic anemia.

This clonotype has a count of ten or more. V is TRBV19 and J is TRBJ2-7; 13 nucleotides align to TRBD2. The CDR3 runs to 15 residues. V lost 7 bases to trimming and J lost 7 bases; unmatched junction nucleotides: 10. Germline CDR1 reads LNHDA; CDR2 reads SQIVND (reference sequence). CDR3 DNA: TGTGCCAGTACGACTAGCGGGGGGACGTGGAAGGAGCAGTACTTC. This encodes CASTTSGGTWKEQYF.

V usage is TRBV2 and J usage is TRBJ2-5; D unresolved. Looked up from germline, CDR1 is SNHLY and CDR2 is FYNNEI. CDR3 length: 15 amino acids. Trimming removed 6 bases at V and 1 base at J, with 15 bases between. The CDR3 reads CASRLTVGVQETQYF. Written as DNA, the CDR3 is TGTGCCAGCAGGCTTACAGTAGGAGTCCAAGAGACCCAGTACTTC.

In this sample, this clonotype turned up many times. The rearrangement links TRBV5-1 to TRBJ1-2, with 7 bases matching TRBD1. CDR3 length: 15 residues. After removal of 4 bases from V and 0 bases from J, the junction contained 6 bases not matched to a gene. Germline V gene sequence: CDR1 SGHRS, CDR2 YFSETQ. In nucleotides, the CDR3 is TGCGCCAGCAGCCCGCCGGGACAGTCTAACTATGGCTACACCTTC. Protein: CASSPPGQSNYGYTF.

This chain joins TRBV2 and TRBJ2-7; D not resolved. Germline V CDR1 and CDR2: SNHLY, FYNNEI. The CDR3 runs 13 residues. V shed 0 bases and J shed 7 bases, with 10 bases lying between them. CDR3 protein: CASSEAWQREQYF. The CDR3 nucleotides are TGTGCCAGCAGTGAAGCGTGGCAGAGAGAGCAGTACTTC.

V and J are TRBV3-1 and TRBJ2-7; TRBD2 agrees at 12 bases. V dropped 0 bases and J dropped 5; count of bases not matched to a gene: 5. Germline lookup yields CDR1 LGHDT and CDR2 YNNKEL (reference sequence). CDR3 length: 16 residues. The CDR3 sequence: CASSQDGLAGGDEQYF. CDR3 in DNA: TGTGCCAGCAGCCAAGATGGTCTAGCGGGGGGGGACGAGCAGTACTTC.

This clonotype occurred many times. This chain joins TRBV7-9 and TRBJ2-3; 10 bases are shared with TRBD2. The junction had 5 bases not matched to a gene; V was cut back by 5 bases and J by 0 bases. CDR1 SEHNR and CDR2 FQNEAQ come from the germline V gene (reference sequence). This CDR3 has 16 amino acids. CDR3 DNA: TGTGCCAGCAGCGAGAGAGCGGGGGGGAGCACAGATACGCAGTATTTT. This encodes CASSERAGGSTDTQYF.

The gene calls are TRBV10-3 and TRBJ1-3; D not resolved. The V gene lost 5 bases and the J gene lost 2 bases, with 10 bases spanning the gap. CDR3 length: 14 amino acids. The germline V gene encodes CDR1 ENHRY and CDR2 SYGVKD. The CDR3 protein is CAISPRTAGNTIYF. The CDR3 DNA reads TGTGCCATCAGTCCTCGGACGGCTGGAAACACCATATATTTT.

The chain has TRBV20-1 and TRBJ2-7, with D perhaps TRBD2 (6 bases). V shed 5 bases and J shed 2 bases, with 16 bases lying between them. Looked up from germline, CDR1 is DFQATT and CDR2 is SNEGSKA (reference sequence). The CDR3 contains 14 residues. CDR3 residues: CSASPGLDTYEQYF. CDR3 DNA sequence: TGCAGTGCTTCCCCGGGACTCGATACCTACGAGCAGTACTTC.

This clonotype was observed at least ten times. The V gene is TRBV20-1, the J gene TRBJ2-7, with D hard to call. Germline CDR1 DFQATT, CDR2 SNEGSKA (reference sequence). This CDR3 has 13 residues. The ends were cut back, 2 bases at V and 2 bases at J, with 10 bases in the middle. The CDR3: CSARRPSTYEQYF. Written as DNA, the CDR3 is TGCAGTGCTAGAAGGCCCAGCACCTACGAGCAGTACTTC.

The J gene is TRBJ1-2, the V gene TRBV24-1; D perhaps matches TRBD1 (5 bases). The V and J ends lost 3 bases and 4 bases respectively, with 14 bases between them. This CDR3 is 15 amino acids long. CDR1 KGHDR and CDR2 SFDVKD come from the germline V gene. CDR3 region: CATSDPTEGVYGYTF. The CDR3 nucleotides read TGTGCCACCAGTGATCCCACTGAAGGGGTCTATGGCTACACCTTC.

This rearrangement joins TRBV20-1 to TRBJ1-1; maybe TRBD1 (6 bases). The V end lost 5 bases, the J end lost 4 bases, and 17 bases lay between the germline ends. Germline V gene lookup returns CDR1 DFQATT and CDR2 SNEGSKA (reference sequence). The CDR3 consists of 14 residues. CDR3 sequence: CSADTGGQSTEAFF. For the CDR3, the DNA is TGCAGTGCTGACACCGGGGGGCAGAGCACTGAAGCTTTCTTT.

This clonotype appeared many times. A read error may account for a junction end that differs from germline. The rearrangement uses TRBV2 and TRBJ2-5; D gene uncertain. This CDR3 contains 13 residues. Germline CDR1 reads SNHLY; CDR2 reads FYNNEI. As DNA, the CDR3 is TGTGCCAGCAGTGAAACCCTACAAGGGACCCAGTACTTC. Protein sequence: CASSETLQGTQYF.

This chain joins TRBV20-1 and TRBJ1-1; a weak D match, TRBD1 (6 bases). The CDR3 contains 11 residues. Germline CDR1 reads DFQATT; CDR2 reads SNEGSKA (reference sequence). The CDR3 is CRPMGGGEAFF. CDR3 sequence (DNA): TGCAGGCCGATGGGAGGGGGAGAAGCTTTCTTT.

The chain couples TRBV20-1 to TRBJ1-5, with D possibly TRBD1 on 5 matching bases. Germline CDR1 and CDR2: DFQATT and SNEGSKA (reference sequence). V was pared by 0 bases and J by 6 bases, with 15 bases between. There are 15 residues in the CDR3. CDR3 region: CSARDSGGGFQPQHF. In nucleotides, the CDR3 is TGCAGTGCTAGAGATTCCGGTGGGGGGTTTCAGCCCCAGCATTTT.

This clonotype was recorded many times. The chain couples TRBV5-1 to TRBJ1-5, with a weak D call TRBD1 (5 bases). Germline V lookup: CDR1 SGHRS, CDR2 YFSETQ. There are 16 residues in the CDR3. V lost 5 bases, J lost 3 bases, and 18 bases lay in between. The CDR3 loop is CASRPGVGMNNQPQHF. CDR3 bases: TGCGCCAGCAGACCGGGGGTGGGGATGAACAATCAGCCCCAGCATTTT.

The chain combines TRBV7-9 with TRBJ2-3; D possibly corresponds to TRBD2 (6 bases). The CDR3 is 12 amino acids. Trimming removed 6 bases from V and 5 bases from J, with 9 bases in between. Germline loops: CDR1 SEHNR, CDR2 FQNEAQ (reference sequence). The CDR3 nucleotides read TGTGCCAGCAGGACAGCGGGAGATACGCAGTATTTT. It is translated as CASRTAGDTQYF.

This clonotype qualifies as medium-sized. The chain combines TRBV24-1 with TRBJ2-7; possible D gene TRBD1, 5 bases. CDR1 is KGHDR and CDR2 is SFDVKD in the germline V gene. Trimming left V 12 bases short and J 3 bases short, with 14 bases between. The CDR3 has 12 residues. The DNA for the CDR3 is TGTGCCGGGGCCTCCTGGCACTACGAGCAGTACTTC. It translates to CAGASWHYEQYF.

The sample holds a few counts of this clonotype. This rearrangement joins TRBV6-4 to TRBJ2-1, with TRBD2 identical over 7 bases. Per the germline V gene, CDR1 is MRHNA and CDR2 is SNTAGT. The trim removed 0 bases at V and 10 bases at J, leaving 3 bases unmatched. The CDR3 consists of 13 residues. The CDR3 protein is CASSDSDGGEQFF. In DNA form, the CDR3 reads TGTGCCAGCAGTGACTCTGACGGGGGGGAGCAGTTCTTC.

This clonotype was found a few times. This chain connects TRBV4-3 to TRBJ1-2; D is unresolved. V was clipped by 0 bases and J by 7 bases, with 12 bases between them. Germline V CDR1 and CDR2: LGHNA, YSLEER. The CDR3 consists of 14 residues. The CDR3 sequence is CASSQDGYGFGYTF. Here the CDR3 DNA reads TGCGCCAGCAGCCAAGACGGTTACGGCTTTGGCTACACCTTC.

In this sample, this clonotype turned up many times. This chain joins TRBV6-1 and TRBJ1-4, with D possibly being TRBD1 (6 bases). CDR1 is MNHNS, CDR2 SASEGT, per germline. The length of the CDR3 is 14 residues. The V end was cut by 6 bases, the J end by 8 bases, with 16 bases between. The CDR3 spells CASSPGHWSEKLFF. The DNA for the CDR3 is TGTGCCAGCAGCCCGGGACACTGGAGCGAAAAACTGTTTTTT.

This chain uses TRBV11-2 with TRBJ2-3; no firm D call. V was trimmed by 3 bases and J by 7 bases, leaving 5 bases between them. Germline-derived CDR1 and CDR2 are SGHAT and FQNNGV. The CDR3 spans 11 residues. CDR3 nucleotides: TGTGCCAGCAGCTTCCGTAATACGCAGTATTTT. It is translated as CASSFRNTQYF.

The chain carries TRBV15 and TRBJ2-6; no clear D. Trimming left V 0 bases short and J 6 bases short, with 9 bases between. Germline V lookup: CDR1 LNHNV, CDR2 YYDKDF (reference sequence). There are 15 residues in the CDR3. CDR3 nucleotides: TGTGCCACCAGCAGAGATCGGGCCCTGGCCAACGTCCTGACTTTC. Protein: CATSRDRALANVLTF.

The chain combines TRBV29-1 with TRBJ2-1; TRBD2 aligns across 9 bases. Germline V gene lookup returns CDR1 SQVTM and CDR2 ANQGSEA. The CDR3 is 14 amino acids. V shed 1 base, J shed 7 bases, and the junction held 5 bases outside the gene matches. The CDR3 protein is CSVEGGGARNEQFF. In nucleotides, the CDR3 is TGCAGCGTTGAAGGCGGGGGGGCAAGGAATGAGCAGTTCTTC.

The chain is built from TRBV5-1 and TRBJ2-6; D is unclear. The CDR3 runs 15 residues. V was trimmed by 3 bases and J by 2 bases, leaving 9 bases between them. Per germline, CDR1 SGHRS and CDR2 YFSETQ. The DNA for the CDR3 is TGCGCCAGCAGCTACGACCCTACTGGGGCCAACGTCCTGACTTTC. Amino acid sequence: CASSYDPTGANVLTF.